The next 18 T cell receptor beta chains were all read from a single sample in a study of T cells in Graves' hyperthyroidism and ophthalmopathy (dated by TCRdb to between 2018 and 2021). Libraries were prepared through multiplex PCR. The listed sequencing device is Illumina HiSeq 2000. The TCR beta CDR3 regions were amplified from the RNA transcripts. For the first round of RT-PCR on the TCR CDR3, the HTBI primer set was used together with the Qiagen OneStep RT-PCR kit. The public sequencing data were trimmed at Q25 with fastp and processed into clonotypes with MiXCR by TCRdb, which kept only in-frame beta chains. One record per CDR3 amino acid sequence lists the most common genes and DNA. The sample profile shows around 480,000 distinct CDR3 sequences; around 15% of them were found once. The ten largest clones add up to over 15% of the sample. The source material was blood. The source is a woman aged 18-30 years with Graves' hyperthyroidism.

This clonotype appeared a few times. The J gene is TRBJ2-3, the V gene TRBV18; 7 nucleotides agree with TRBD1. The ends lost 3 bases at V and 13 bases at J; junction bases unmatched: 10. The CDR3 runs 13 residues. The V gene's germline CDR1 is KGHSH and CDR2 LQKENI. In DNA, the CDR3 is TGTGCCAGCTCACCCTTCCGGGACAGTGACGAGTATTTT. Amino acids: CASSPFRDSDEYF.

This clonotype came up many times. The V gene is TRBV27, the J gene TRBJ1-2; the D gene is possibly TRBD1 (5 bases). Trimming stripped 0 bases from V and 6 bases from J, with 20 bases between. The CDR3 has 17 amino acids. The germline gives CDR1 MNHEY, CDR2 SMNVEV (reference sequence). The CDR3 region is CASSLSMGGLRTHGYTF. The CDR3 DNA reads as TGTGCCAGCAGTTTATCGATGGGGGGACTCCGTACTCATGGCTACACCTTC.

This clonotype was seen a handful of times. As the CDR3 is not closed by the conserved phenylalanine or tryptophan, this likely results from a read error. The chain's CDR3 is CATSDLGGGNQPQHL. The CDR3 nucleotides are TGTGCCACCAGTGATTTAGGGGGGGGCAATCAGCCCCAGCATCTT. The V call is TRBV24-1, the J call TRBJ1-5; TRBD1 is a possible D gene (6 bases). V was pared by 1 base and J by 2 bases, with 8 bases between. Germline V gene data show CDR1 as KGHDR and CDR2 as SFDVKD. This CDR3 spans 15 amino acids.

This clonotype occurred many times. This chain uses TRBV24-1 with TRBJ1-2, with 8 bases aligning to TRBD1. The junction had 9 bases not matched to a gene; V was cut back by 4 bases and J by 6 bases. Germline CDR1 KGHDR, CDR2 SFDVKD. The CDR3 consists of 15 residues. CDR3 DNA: TGTGCCACCAGTGACGGGACAGGTGACGGGAATGGCTACACCTTC. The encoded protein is CATSDGTGDGNGYTF.

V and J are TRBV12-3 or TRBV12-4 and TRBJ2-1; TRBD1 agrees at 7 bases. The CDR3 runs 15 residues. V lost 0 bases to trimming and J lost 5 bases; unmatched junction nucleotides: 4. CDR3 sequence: CASSLARTGNNEQFF. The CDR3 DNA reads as TGTGCCAGCAGTTTAGCTAGGACAGGTAACAATGAGCAGTTCTTC.

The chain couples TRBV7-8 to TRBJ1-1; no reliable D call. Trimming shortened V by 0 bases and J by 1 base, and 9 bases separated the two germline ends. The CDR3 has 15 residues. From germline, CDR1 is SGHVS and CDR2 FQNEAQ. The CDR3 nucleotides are TGTGCCAGCAGCTTAGCGGCACAACCGAACACTGAAGCTTTCTTT. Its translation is CASSLAAQPNTEAFF.

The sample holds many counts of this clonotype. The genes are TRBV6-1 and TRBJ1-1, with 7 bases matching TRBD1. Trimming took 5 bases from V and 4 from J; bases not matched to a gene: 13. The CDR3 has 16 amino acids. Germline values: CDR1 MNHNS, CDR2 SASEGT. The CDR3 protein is CASSHPLDRPGTEAFF. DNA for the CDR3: TGTGCCAGCAGTCACCCCCTGGACAGGCCGGGCACTGAAGCTTTCTTT.

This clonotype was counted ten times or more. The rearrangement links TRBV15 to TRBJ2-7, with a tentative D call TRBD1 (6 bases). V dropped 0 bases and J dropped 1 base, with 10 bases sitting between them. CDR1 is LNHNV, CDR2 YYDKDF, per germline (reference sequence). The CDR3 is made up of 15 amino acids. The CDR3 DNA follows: TGTGCCACCAGCAGAGACAATGGACAGTCCTACGAGCAGTACTTC. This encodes CATSRDNGQSYEQYF.

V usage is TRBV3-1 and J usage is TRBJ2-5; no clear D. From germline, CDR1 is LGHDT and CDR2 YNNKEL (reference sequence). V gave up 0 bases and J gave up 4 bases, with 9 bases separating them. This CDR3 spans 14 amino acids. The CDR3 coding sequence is TGTGCCAGCAGCCAAGATAGCCGTGGAGAGACCCAGTACTTC. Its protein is CASSQDSRGETQYF.

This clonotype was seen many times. The CDR3 DNA follows: TGTGCCAGCAGCTCGAACGTGGTGGGCGCCTCGGGCTACACCTTC. This gives the protein CASSSNVVGASGYTF. The V and J genes are TRBV7-3 and TRBJ1-2; no definite D call. V was cut by 4 bases and J by 8 bases, with 20 bases left in between. Germline CDR1 reads SGHTA; CDR2 reads FQGTGA. The CDR3 runs 15 residues.

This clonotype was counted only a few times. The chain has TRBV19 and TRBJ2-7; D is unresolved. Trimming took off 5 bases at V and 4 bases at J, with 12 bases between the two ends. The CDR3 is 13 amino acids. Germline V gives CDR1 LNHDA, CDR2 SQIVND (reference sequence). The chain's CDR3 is CASSLSHGYEQYF. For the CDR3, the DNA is TGTGCCAGTAGTCTAAGCCATGGGTACGAGCAGTACTTC.

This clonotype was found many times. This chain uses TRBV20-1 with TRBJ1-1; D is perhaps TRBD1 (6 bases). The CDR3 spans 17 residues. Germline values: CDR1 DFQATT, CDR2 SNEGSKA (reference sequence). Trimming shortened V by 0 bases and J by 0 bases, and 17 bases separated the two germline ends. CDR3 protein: CSARDFLRTAMNTEAFF. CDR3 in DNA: TGCAGTGCTAGAGATTTCCTTAGGACAGCCATGAACACTGAAGCTTTCTTT.

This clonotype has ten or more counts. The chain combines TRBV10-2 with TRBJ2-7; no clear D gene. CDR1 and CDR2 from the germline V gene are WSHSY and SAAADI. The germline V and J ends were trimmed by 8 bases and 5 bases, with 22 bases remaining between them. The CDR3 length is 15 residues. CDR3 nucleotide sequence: TGCGCCAGCCGAGCTTTATCGGGCTTCGTGGACGAGCAGTACTTC. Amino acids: CASRALSGFVDEQYF.

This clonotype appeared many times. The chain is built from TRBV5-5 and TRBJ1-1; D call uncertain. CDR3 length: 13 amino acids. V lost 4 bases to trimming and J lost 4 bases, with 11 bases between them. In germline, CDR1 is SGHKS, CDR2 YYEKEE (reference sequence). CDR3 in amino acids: CASSPAPGTEAFF. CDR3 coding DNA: TGTGCCAGCAGCCCAGCACCGGGCACTGAAGCTTTCTTT.

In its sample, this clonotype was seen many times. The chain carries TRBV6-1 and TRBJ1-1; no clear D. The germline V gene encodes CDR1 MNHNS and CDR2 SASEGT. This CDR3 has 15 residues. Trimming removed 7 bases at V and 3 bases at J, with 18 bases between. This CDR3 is CASKTFRDLDTEAFF. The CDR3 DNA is TGTGCCAGCAAAACTTTTAGGGATTTGGACACTGAAGCTTTCTTT.

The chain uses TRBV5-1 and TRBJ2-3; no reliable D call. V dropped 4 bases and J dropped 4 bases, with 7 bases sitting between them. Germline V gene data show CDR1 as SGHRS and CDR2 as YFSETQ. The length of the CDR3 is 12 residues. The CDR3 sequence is CASSPEPDTQYF. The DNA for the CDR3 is TGCGCCAGCAGCCCGGAGCCAGATACGCAGTATTTT.

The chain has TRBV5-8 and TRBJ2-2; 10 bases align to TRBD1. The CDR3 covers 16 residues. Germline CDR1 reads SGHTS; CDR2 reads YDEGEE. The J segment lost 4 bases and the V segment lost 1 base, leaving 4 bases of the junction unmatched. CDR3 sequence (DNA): TGTGCCAGCAGCTTGATAGACAGGGGGCCCACCGGGGAGCTGTTTTTT. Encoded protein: CASSLIDRGPTGELFF.

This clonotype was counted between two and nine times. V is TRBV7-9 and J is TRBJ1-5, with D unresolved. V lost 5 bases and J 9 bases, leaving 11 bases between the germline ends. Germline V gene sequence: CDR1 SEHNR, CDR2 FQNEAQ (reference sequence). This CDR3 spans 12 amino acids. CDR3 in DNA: TGTGCCAGCAGCCACACGGAGGCGCCCCAGCATTTT. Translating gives CASSHTEAPQHF. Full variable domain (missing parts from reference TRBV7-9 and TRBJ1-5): DTGVSQNPRHKITKRGQNVTFRCDPISEHNRLYWYRQTLGQGPEFLTYFQNEAQLEKSRLLSDRFSAERPKGSFSTLEIQRTEQGDSAMYLCASSHTEAPQHFGDGTRLSIL.